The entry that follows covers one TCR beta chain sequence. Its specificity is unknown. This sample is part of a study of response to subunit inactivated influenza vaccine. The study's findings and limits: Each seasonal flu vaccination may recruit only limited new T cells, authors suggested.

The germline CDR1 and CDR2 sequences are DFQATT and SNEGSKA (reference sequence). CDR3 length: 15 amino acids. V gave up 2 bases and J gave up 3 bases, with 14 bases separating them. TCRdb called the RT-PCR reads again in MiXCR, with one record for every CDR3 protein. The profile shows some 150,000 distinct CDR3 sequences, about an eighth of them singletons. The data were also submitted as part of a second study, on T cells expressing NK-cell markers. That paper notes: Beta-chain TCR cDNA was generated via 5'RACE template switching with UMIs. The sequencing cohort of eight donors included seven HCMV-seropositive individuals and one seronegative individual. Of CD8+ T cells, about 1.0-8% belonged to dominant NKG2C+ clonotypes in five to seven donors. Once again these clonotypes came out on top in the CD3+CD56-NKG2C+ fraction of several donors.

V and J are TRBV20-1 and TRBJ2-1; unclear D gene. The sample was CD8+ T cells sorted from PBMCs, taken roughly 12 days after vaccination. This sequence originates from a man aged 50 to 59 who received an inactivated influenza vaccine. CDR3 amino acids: CSARTPLEFYNEQFF. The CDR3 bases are TGCAGTGCTAGAACCCCTCTAGAATTCTACAATGAGCAGTTCTTC.